Below are 28 T cell receptor beta chains sequenced from a single sample in a study of blood T cell repertoires in COVID-19. The table came from immunoSEQ multiplex PCR; TCRdb's copy has only in-frame clones and leaves some out. Counted here are 95,000 to 120,000 clones, about 85% occurring once; the ten biggest clones make up 3% to 4%. The material sequenced was peripheral blood. Every receptor here comes from a man in his forties or fifties with acute or convalescent COVID-19.

The chain employs TRBV27 and TRBJ2-1; 8 bases match TRBD1. The CDR3 has 13 residues. The junction had 1 base not matched to a gene; V was cut back by 6 bases and J by 3 bases. From germline, CDR1 is MNHEY and CDR2 SMNVEV (reference sequence). The CDR3 bases are TGTGCCAGCAGCAGGGGGCTCTACAATGAGCAGTTCTTC. Translating gives CASSRGLYNEQFF.

This chain uses TRBV6-4 with TRBJ2-3, with D unclear. This CDR3 is built from 13 residues. The V gene's germline CDR1 is MRHNA and CDR2 SNTAGT. Between the trimmed V and J ends, which lost 0 bases and 6 bases, there was a span of 7 bases. The CDR3, as DNA: TGTGCCAGCAGTGACTCGATCGGGGATACGCAGTATTTT. Its translation: CASSDSIGDTQYF.

The chain combines TRBV24-1 with TRBJ2-1; weak D call: TRBD1 (5 bases). This CDR3 has 12 residues. The germline V gene has CDR1 KGHDR and CDR2 SFDVKD. Trimming removed 8 bases at V and 7 bases at J, with 11 bases between. In DNA form, the CDR3 reads TGTGCCACCAAGGACAATGGGAATGAGCAGTTCTTC. The encoded protein is CATKDNGNEQFF.

By its share, this clone is large. V is TRBV15 and J is TRBJ1-5; possible D gene TRBD1, 6 bases. Germline CDR1 and CDR2: LNHNV and YYDKDF (reference sequence). The CDR3 is 17 amino acids. V was cut by 3 bases and J by 6 bases, with 21 bases left in between. CDR3 sequence (DNA): TGTGCCACCAGCAGCGAGGGCAGGGGCGGTTTGGGTCAGCCCCAGCATTTT. Amino acids: CATSSEGRGGLGQPQHF.

The CDR3 is CASRRLGTSLAKNIQYF. The DNA for the CDR3 is TGTGCCAGCAGAAGACTAGGGACGTCTCTAGCCAAAAACATTCAGTACTTC. This chain connects TRBV7-2 to TRBJ2-4; a weak D match, TRBD2 (6 bases). This CDR3 contains 17 residues. Trimming pared 6 bases from V and 0 bases from J, leaving 18 bases between. Germline V CDR1 and CDR2: SGHTA, FQGNSA.

This chain links TRBV7-9 with TRBJ1-1; the D is unclear. CDR1 is SEHNR, CDR2 FQNEAQ, per germline (reference sequence). CDR3 length: 14 residues. V was trimmed by 4 bases and J by 0 bases, leaving 9 bases between them. In DNA form, the CDR3 reads TGTGCCAGCAGCTCCGGGGATATGAACACTGAAGCTTTCTTT. Translated: CASSSGDMNTEAFF.

The sample holds a few counts of this clone. V is TRBV7-3 and J is TRBJ2-1; TRBD2 aligns across 10 bases. From germline, CDR1 is SGHTA and CDR2 FQGTGA. CDR3 length equals 14 residues. Unmatched junction bases numbered 4, after V lost 5 bases and J lost 6 bases. The CDR3 protein is CASSPGLASNEQFF. CDR3 coding DNA: TGTGCCAGCAGCCCGGGACTAGCGAGCAATGAGCAGTTCTTC.

The chain's CDR3 is CSASKGGAVDTQYF. The CDR3 DNA reads TGCAGTGCTAGTAAAGGGGGCGCCGTAGATACGCAGTATTTT. V is TRBV20-1 and J is TRBJ2-3; TRBD1 matches at 7 bases. CDR1 and CDR2 (germline): DFQATT, SNEGSKA (reference sequence). The V and J ends lost 3 bases and 5 bases, in that order; junction bases with no gene match: 8. The CDR3 has 14 residues.

To note about this clone: In the same sample, other DNA sequences code for this CDR3. The chain has TRBV4-1 and TRBJ2-7, with a weak D call TRBD1 (5 bases). V gave up 1 base and J gave up 1 base, with 8 bases separating them. Germline CDR1 MGHRA, CDR2 YSYEKL. The CDR3 covers 14 residues. The CDR3 sequence is CASSQGQNSYEQYF. CDR3 DNA sequence: TGCGCCAGCAGCCAAGGACAGAATTCCTACGAGCAGTACTTC.

The chain is built from TRBV7-2 and TRBJ2-2, with 10 bases that match TRBD1. J was trimmed by 8 bases and V by 4 bases; bases with no gene match: 4. Germline V gene data show CDR1 as SGHTA and CDR2 as FQGNSA. The CDR3 is 14 residues long. The CDR3 here is CASSSGQGSGELFF. The CDR3 nucleotides read TGTGCCAGCAGCTCGGGACAGGGGTCAGGGGAGCTGTTTTTT. Drawing the rest from reference TRBV7-2 and TRBJ2-2, the complete variable domain is GAGVSQSPSNKVTEKGKDVELRCDPISGHTALYWYRQSLGQGLEFLIYFQGNSAPDKSGLPSDRFSAERTGGSVSTLTIQRTQQEDSAVYLCASSSGQGSGELFFGEGSRLTVL.

This clone showed up just a few times. The chain links TRBV9 to TRBJ1-2; D uncertain. Germline CDR1 and CDR2: SGDLS and YYNGEE. Trimming removed 0 bases at V and 2 bases at J, with 8 bases between. This CDR3 has 14 amino acids. CDR3 in amino acids: CASSVATYNYGYTF. The CDR3 region has the DNA TGTGCCAGCAGCGTAGCGACATACAACTATGGCTACACCTTC.

This clone ranks as medium-sized. CDR3 amino acids: CASSPLGGTDTQYF. CDR3 bases: TGTGCCAGCAGCCCTCTAGGGGGCACAGATACGCAGTATTTT. The chain has TRBV3-1 (or the pseudogene TRBV3-2) and TRBJ2-3, with a tentative D call TRBD1 (5 bases). The V gene lost 4 bases and the J gene lost 1 base, with 9 bases spanning the gap. There are 14 residues in the CDR3. Germline CDR1 and CDR2: LGHDT and YNNKEL (reference sequence).

The chain links TRBV27 to TRBJ1-2; 10 bases fit TRBD1. The germline V gene encodes CDR1 MNHEY and CDR2 SMNVEV (reference sequence). The V gene end was trimmed by 2 bases and the J gene end by 3 bases; junction bases not matched to a gene: 3. The CDR3 contains 15 residues. The CDR3 sequence: CASSLVGTGDYGYTF. The CDR3 nucleotides read TGTGCCAGCAGTTTAGTTGGGACAGGGGACTATGGCTACACCTTC.

The chain combines TRBV3-1 (or the pseudogene TRBV3-2) with TRBJ2-5, with TRBD2 matching over 8 bases. Germline CDR1 is LGHDT and CDR2 is YNNKEL (reference sequence). This CDR3 spans 16 amino acids. After removal of 0 bases from V and 2 bases from J, the junction contained 5 bases not matched to a gene. The CDR3 region is CASSQDMGLGQETQYF. CDR3 coding DNA: TGTGCCAGCAGCCAAGATATGGGACTAGGGCAAGAGACCCAGTACTTC.

The J gene is TRBJ1-3, the V gene TRBV7-2, with TRBD1 identical over 7 bases. In germline, CDR1 is SGHTA, CDR2 FQGNSA. Germline trimming cut 1 base from V and 8 bases from J; bases unmatched to any gene: 2. The CDR3 runs to 13 residues. DNA for the CDR3: TGTGCCAGCAGCTTAGACAGGGGCCACACCATATATTTT. Encoded protein: CASSLDRGHTIYF.

As DNA, the CDR3 is TGTGCCAGCAGCCGCCGGACTAGCGGGGGCCGCAACACAGATACGCAGTATTTT. Translated: CASSRRTSGGRNTDTQYF. The rearrangement joins TRBV3-1 (or the pseudogene TRBV3-2) to TRBJ2-3; TRBD2 matches 13 bases. In germline, CDR1 is LGHDT, CDR2 YNNKEL (reference sequence). This CDR3 contains 18 residues. The trim removed 4 bases at V and 2 bases at J, leaving 9 bases unmatched.

The CDR3 reads CASSIIGRGRTGELFF. CDR3 DNA: TGTGCCAGTAGTATAATCGGGAGGGGGAGGACCGGGGAGCTGTTTTTT. This chain joins TRBV19 and TRBJ2-2; 8 bases line up with TRBD2. CDR1 is LNHDA, CDR2 SQIVND, per germline (reference sequence). Unmatched junction bases numbered 7, after V lost 2 bases and J lost 5 bases. The CDR3 is made up of 16 amino acids.

This chain uses TRBV7-9 with TRBJ2-1; TRBD2 matches at 10 bases. Germline assignment: CDR1 SEHNR and CDR2 FQNEAQ (reference sequence). The trim removed 3 bases at V and 1 base at J, leaving 6 bases unmatched. This CDR3 comprises 17 residues. The CDR3 DNA reads as TGTGCCAGCAGCTTCCCCGGACTAGCGGAATCCTACAATGAGCAGTTCTTC. As protein: CASSFPGLAESYNEQFF.

V gene TRBV4-1 combines with J gene TRBJ1-2; D is ambiguous. This CDR3 is 16 amino acids long. V gave up 1 base and J gave up 4 bases, with 16 bases separating them. CDR1 MGHRA and CDR2 YSYEKL come from the germline V gene. The CDR3: CASSQGIHTAFYGYTF. DNA of the CDR3: TGCGCCAGCAGCCAAGGAATCCACACAGCCTTCTATGGCTACACCTTC.

The chain combines TRBV24-1 with TRBJ1-2, with TRBD1 matching over 8 bases. This CDR3 contains 14 residues. Germline trimming cut 4 bases from V and 6 bases from J; bases unmatched to any gene: 6. Germline V gene data show CDR1 as KGHDR and CDR2 as SFDVKD. CDR3 region: CATSDSDRGDGYTF. As DNA, the CDR3 is TGTGCCACCAGTGACTCCGACAGGGGAGATGGCTACACCTTC.

This clone was counted between two and nine times. V usage is TRBV4-3 and J usage is TRBJ1-1; possibly TRBD1 for D (5 bases). Germline V gene lookup returns CDR1 LGHNA and CDR2 YSLEER. The CDR3 runs to 16 residues. V was pared by 0 bases and J by 3 bases, with 14 bases between. This chain's CDR3 is CASSQDLQSGDTEAFF. The CDR3 bases are TGCGCCAGCAGCCAAGATCTCCAGTCGGGGGACACTGAAGCTTTCTTT.

This rearrangement joins TRBV6-6 to TRBJ2-2, with 7 bases that match TRBD2. J lost 6 bases, V lost 10 bases, and 17 bases had no gene match. Germline values: CDR1 MNHNY, CDR2 SVGAGI (reference sequence). The CDR3 has 16 amino acids. The CDR3 region is CATLPQAGLRAGELFF. The DNA for the CDR3 is TGTGCCACTCTCCCTCAAGCGGGGCTGAGGGCCGGGGAGCTGTTTTTT.

The chain is built from TRBV24-1 and TRBJ2-1; D might be TRBD1 (7 bases). Trimming took off 1 base at V and 3 bases at J, with 15 bases between the two ends. The CDR3 is made up of 17 amino acids. Germline-derived CDR1 and CDR2 are KGHDR and SFDVKD. CDR3 bases: TGTGCCACCAGTGATTTTGGGCAGGGGGGAAACTACAATGAGCAGTTCTTC. This gives the protein CATSDFGQGGNYNEQFF.

V usage is TRBV14 and J usage is TRBJ1-3; tentative D call: TRBD1 (5 bases). Germline CDR1 and CDR2: SGHDN and FVKESK. V was cut by 6 bases and J by 0 bases, with 12 bases left in between. CDR3 length: 15 amino acids. The CDR3 loop is CASRPSQGSGNTIYF. The CDR3 nucleotides read TGTGCCAGCAGACCCTCCCAGGGCTCTGGAAACACCATATATTTT.

The table lists this clone with a count of one. This chain joins TRBV10-2 and TRBJ2-7; 7 bases are shared with TRBD1. In germline, CDR1 is WSHSY, CDR2 SAAADI. This CDR3 is built from 14 residues. Losses at the gene ends were 8 bases for V and 5 bases for J; bases not matched to a gene: 12. As DNA, the CDR3 is TGCGCCAGCCGAAGTAAGACAGGGTTCCACGAGCAGTACTTC. Translation gives CASRSKTGFHEQYF.

This chain uses TRBV7-9 with TRBJ1-2, with D possibly matching TRBD1 (6 bases). V was cut by 5 bases and J by 6 bases, with 19 bases left in between. Per germline, CDR1 SEHNR and CDR2 FQNEAQ (reference sequence). The length of the CDR3 is 15 residues. The CDR3 region is CASSPNLSRGHGYTF. In DNA form, the CDR3 reads TGTGCCAGCAGCCCCAATCTGAGCAGGGGACATGGCTACACCTTC.

The rearrangement links TRBV19 to TRBJ1-2; D gene ambiguous. The CDR3 has 14 amino acids. Germline V gene sequence: CDR1 LNHDA, CDR2 SQIVND (reference sequence). The V end lost 4 bases, the J end lost 1 base, and 10 bases lay between the germline ends. For the CDR3, the DNA is TGTGCCAGTAGTACGTCCCCTTTTAACTATGGCTACACCTTC. Translation gives CASSTSPFNYGYTF.

The V gene is TRBV27, the J gene TRBJ2-7, with 8 positions matching TRBD1. The CDR3 runs to 14 residues. CDR1 and CDR2 from the germline V gene are MNHEY and SMNVEV (reference sequence). With 3 bases clipped from V and 2 bases from J, the junction kept 3 bases outside the gene matches. The CDR3 here is CASSFARGPYEQYF. The CDR3 DNA reads TGTGCCAGCAGTTTCGCCAGGGGGCCCTACGAGCAGTACTTC.